This TCR beta chain was found in a study of T cell changes during pregnancy in multiple sclerosis. Germline V gives CDR1 SGHTA, CDR2 FQGNSA. The CDR3 has 16 amino acids. The ends were cut back, 3 bases at V and 3 bases at J, with 15 bases in the middle. The method was immunoSEQ multiplex PCR; TCRdb's version includes in-frame clones alone and lacks a portion of them. The data hold roughly 46,000 clones, with 90% to 95% observed a single time. The chain has TRBV7-2 and TRBJ2-1; maybe TRBD1 (6 bases). The material sequenced was peripheral blood, taken in the third trimester of pregnancy. This TCR was recovered from a female donor with multiple sclerosis, enrolled in a pregnancy study. The CDR3 protein is CASSLAAVGGYNEQFF. Here the CDR3 DNA reads TGTGCCAGCAGCTTGGCGGCGGTAGGGGGCTACAATGAGCAGTTCTTC.